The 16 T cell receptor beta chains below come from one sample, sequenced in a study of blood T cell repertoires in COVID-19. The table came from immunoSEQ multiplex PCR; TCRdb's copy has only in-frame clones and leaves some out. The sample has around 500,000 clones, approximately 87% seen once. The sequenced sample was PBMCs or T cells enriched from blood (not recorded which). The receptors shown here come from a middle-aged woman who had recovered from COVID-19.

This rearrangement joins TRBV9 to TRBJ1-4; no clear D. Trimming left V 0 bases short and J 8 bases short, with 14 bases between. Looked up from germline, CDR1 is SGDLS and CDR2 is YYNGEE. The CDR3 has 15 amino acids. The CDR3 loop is CASSVGAGYREKLFF. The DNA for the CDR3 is TGTGCCAGCAGCGTAGGGGCGGGGTACCGAGAAAAACTGTTTTTT.

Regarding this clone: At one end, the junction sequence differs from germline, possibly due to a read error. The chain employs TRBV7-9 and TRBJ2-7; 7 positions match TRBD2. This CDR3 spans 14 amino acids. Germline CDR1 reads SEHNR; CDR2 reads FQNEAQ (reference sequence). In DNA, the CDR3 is TGTGCCAGCACCTTAGCGGGCCTAACCTACGAGCAGTACTTC. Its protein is CASTLAGLTYEQYF.

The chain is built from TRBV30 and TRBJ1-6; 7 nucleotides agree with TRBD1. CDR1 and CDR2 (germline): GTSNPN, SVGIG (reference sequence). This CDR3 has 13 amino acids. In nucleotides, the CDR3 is TGTGCGATGGTCCAGGGGGAGTATTCACCCCTCCACTTT. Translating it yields CAMVQGEYSPLHF.

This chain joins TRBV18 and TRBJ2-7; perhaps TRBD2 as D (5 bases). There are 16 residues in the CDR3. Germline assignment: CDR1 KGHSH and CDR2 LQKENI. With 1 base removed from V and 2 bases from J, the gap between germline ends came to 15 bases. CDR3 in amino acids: CASSPRETFLAYEQYF. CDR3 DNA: TGTGCCAGCTCACCACGGGAGACCTTCCTAGCCTACGAGCAGTACTTC.

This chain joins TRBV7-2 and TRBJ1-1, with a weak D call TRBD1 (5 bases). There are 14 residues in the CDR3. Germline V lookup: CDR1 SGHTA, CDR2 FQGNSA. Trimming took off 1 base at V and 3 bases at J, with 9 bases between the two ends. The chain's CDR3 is CASSLGQGYTEAFF. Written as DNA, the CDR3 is TGTGCCAGCAGCTTAGGCCAGGGTTACACTGAAGCTTTCTTT.

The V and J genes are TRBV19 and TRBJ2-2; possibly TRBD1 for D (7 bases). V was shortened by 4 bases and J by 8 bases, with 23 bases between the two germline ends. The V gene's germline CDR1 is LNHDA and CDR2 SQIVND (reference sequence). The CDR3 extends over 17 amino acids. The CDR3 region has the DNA TGTGCCAGTAGTAACAGGGGATCGGGGGATCCGAAGGGGGAGCTGTTTTTT. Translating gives CASSNRGSGDPKGELFF.

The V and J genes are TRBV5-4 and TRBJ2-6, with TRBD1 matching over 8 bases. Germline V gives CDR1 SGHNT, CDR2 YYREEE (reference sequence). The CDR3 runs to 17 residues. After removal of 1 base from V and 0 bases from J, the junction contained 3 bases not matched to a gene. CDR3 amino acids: CASSLIQGASGANVLTF. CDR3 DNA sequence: TGTGCCAGCAGCTTGATCCAGGGGGCCTCTGGGGCCAACGTCCTGACTTTC.

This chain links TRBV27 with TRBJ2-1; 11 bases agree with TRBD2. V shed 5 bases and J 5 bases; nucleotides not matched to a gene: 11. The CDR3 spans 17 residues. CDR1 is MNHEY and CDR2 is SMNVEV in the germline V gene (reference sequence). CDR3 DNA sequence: TGTGCCAGCAGTCCGATCGGGACTAGCGGAATTAACAATGAGCAGTTCTTC. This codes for CASSPIGTSGINNEQFF.

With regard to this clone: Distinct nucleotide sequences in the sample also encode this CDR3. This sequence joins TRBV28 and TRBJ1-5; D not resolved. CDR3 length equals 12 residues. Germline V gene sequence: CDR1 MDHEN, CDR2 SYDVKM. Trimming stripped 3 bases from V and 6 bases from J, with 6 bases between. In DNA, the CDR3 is TGTGCCAGCAGTTTTTCCGGTCAGCCCCAGCATTTT. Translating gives CASSFSGQPQHF.

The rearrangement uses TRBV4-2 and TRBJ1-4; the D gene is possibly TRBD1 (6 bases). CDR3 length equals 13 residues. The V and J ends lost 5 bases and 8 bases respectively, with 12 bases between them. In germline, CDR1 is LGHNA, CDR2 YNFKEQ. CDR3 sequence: CASSIPTGEKLFF. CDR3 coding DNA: TGTGCCAGCAGCATCCCCACAGGGGAAAAACTGTTTTTT.

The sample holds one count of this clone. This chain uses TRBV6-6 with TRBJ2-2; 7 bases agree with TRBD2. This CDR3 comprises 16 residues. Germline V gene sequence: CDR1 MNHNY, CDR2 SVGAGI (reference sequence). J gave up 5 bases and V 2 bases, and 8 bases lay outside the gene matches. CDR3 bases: TGTGCCAGCAGTTACCGCGCAATCGGGGGGACCGGGGAGCTGTTTTTT. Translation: CASSYRAIGGTGELFF.

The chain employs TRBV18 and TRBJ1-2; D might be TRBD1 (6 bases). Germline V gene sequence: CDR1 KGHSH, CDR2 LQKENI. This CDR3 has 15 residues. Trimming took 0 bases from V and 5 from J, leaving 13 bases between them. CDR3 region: CASSPPNRAHYGYTF. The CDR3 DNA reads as TGTGCCAGCTCACCACCCAACAGGGCTCATTATGGCTACACCTTC.

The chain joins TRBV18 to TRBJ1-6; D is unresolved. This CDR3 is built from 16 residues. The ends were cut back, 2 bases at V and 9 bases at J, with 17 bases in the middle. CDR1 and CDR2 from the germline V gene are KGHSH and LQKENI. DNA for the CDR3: TGTGCCAGCTCACCAAGGTCTGCAGATAGGAGTTCACCCCTCCACTTT. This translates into CASSPRSADRSSPLHF.

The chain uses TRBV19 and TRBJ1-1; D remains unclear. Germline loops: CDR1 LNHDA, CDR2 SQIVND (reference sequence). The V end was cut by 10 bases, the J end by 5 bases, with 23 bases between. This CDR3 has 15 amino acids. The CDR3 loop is CATRLGRGITTEAFF. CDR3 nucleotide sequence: TGTGCCACCAGATTAGGCCGGGGAATTACGACTGAAGCTTTCTTT.

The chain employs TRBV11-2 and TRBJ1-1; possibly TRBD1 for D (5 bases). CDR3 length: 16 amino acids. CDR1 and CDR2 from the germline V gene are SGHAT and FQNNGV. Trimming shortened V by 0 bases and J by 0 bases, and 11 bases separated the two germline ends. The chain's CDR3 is CASSLDYGGMNTEAFF. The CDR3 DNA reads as TGTGCCAGCAGCTTAGATTATGGGGGGATGAACACTGAAGCTTTCTTT. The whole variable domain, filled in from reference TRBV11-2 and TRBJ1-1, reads EAGVAQSPRYKIIEKRQSVAFWCNPISGHATLYWYQQILGQGPKLLIQFQNNGVVDDSQLPKDRFSAERLKGVDSTLKIQPAKLEDSAVYLCASSLDYGGMNTEAFFGQGTRLTVV.

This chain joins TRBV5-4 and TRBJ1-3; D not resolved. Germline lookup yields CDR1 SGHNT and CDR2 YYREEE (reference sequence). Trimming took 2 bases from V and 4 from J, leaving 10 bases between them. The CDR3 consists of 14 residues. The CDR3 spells CASSLRDYGNTIYF. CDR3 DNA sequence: TGTGCCAGCAGCTTACGAGATTACGGAAACACCATATATTTT.